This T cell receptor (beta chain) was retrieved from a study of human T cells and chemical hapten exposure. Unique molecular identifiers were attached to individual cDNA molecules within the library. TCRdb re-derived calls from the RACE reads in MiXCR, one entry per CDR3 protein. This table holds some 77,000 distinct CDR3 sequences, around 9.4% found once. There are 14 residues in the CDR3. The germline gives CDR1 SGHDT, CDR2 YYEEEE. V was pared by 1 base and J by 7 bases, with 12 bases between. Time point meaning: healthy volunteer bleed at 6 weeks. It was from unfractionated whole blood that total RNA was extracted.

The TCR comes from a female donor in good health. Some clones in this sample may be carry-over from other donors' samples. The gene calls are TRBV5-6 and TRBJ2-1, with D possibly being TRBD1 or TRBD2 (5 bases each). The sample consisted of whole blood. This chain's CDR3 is CASSLMGPRNEQFF. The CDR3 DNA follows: TGTGCCAGCAGCTTGATGGGACCACGGAATGAGCAGTTCTTC.